Here is one TCR beta chain with its context. What it binds is unknown. The sample comes from a study of cytomegalovirus exposure and HLA in healthy donors. J was trimmed by 2 bases and V by 3 bases; bases with no gene match: 6. From germline, CDR1 is LNHNV and CDR2 YYDKDF (reference sequence). The CDR3 is 15 residues long. Researchers ran the PCR with 60 Vbeta and 13 Jbeta primers. Sequenced by immunoSEQ multiplex PCR; TCRdb stores in-frame clones only, minus some. The sample has some 90,000 clones, about two thirds seen once; the top ten hold around 2.3%. Broader study findings: Another analysis was done later, and it associated roughly 15,000 TCR beta sequences with HLA alleles at 0.05 false discovery rate.

Sequenced sample: PBMCs. The clonotype comes from a man aged 50-59 years in good health and CMV-seronegative. The V and J genes are TRBV15 and TRBJ2-7, with 8 nucleotides matching TRBD1. The CDR3 reads CATSSGTGLTYEQYF. CDR3 nucleotide sequence: TGTGCCACCAGCAGTGGGACAGGCCTTACCTACGAGCAGTACTTC.